A selection of T cell receptor beta chains follows, all from one sample in a study of T cells in Graves' hyperthyroidism and ophthalmopathy. TCRdb reanalysed the multiplex PCR reads using MiXCR and keeps one entry per CDR3 protein. Of about 290,000 distinct CDR3 sequences listed, roughly 13% are singletons. What was sequenced was blood. The receptors come from a woman between 25 and 40 years old with Graves' hyperthyroidism that later progressed to Graves' ophthalmopathy. Both conserved end residues are part of each CDR3. The D gene is left open where the match is weak. The listing skips clone size in some rows; elsewhere it reads once, few, many or a size class.

V gene: TRBV6-6
clone size: .
D gene: .
J gene: TRBJ2-3
CDR3 DNA: TGTGCCAGCAGTTACGGTACGCAGTATTTT
CDR3 protein: CASSYGTQYF

V gene: TRBV3-1
clone size: many
D gene: .
J gene: TRBJ2-7
CDR3 DNA: TGTGCCAGCAGCCCAAGGACCTTTTCCTACGAGCAGTACTTC
CDR3 protein: CASSPRTFSYEQYF

V gene: TRBV27
clone size: many
D gene: TRBD2
J gene: TRBJ2-1
CDR3 DNA: TGTGCCAGCAGTTTCCCTAGCGGACCTCGGAATGAGCAGTTCTTC
CDR3 protein: CASSFPSGPRNEQFF

V gene: TRBV15
clone size: many
D gene: TRBD2
J gene: TRBJ2-3
CDR3 DNA: TGTGCCACCAGCAGTCCGGGGCGGGGGGACACAGATACGCAGTATTTT
CDR3 protein: CATSSPGRGDTDTQYF

V gene: TRBV15
clone size: few
D gene: .
J gene: TRBJ2-5
CDR3 DNA: TGTGCCACCAGCAGACCTAAACGGAGGATTAGCGATATGGAGACCCAGTACTTC
CDR3 protein: CATSRPKRRISDMETQYF

V gene: TRBV9
clone size: few
D gene: .
J gene: TRBJ2-1
CDR3 DNA: TGTGCCAGCAGCGCTTCGGACTACAATGAGCAGTTCTTC
CDR3 protein: CASSASDYNEQFF

V gene: TRBV20-1
clone size: many
D gene: TRBD2
J gene: TRBJ2-2
CDR3 DNA: TGCAGTGCTACAGCTCCGGGACTAGCGGTCACCGGGGAGCTGTTTTTT
CDR3 protein: CSATAPGLAVTGELFF

V gene: TRBV3-1
clone size: many
D gene: .
J gene: TRBJ1-1
CDR3 DNA: TGTGCCAGCAGCCAAGGTACAGCTAATAATGAAGCTTTCTTT
CDR3 protein: CASSQGTANNEAFF

V gene: TRBV4-1
clone size: few
D gene: .
J gene: TRBJ1-4
CDR3 DNA: TGCGCCAGCAGCCGCACAGGGCAGGAGGAAAAACTGTTTTTT
CDR3 protein: CASSRTGQEEKLFF

V gene: TRBV13
clone size: many
D gene: .
J gene: TRBJ2-7
CDR3 DNA: TGTGCCAGCAGCATGATCCAAAGCTCCTACGAGCAGTACTTC
CDR3 protein: CASSMIQSSYEQYF

V gene: TRBV7-2
clone size: many
D gene: .
J gene: TRBJ1-2
CDR3 DNA: TGTGCCAGCAGCTTATTTCAGGATCCGGAAGGCTACACCTTC
CDR3 protein: CASSLFQDPEGYTF

V gene: TRBV20-1
clone size: many
D gene: TRBD2
J gene: TRBJ2-5
CDR3 DNA: TGCAGTGCTAGCGGAGCGGGAGGAGGCAAGCAAGAGACCCAGTACTTC
CDR3 protein: CSASGAGGGKQETQYF

V gene: TRBV2
clone size: many
D gene: .
J gene: TRBJ2-7
CDR3 DNA: TGTGCCAGCCGGGACCCGGGGTCCTACGAGCAGTACTTC
CDR3 protein: CASRDPGSYEQYF

V gene: TRBV14
clone size: many
D gene: .
J gene: TRBJ2-3
CDR3 DNA: TGTGCCAGCTCTTCAATCGGGGGTACGCAGTATTTT
CDR3 protein: CASSSIGGTQYF

V gene: TRBV20-1
clone size: few
D gene: .
J gene: TRBJ2-7
CDR3 DNA: TGCAGTGCCCCAACTAAGGGACTGGGGACGTACGAGCAGTACTTC
CDR3 protein: CSAPTKGLGTYEQYF

V gene: TRBV27
clone size: .
D gene: TRBD1
J gene: TRBJ2-7
CDR3 DNA: TGTGCCAGCAGTTTAGATGGACAGGGCTTCTACGAGCAGTACTTC
CDR3 protein: CASSLDGQGFYEQYF

V gene: TRBV9
clone size: few
D gene: .
J gene: TRBJ2-2
CDR3 DNA: TGTGCCAGCAGCGTAGCTAAGGTCGGAACGAACACCGGGGAGCTGTTTTTT
CDR3 protein: CASSVAKVGTNTGELFF

V gene: TRBV5-1
clone size: .
D gene: .
J gene: TRBJ2-3
CDR3 DNA: TGCGCCAGCAGCTCATCTAGCGCAGATACGCAGTATTTT
CDR3 protein: CASSSSSADTQYF

V gene: TRBV15
clone size: many
D gene: TRBD2
J gene: TRBJ2-5
CDR3 DNA: TGTGCCACCAGCGTGCCGGGGGAGGGAGAGACCCAGTACTTC
CDR3 protein: CATSVPGEGETQYF

V gene: TRBV28
clone size: many
D gene: TRBD1
J gene: TRBJ2-7
CDR3 DNA: TGTGCCAGCAGGCGGCAGGGACAGCCAACCTACGAGCAGTACTTC
CDR3 protein: CASRRQGQPTYEQYF

V gene: TRBV11-3
clone size: .
D gene: .
J gene: TRBJ2-1
CDR3 DNA: TGTGCCCGCAGCTTAATTTTCTCGGCCAGGGATCTTCAATACAATGAGCAGTTCTTC
CDR3 protein: CARSLIFSARDLQYNEQFF

V gene: TRBV20-1
clone size: many
D gene: TRBD1
J gene: TRBJ2-1
CDR3 DNA: TGCAGTGCTAGAGTACTGGGACAGGGGTACAATGAGCAGTTCTTC
CDR3 protein: CSARVLGQGYNEQFF

V gene: TRBV28
clone size: many
D gene: .
J gene: TRBJ2-7
CDR3 DNA: TGTGCCAGCACCCTGGGGGGGCCTAGGGCCGAGCAGTACTTC
CDR3 protein: CASTLGGPRAEQYF

V gene: TRBV2
clone size: .
D gene: TRBD2
J gene: TRBJ2-2
CDR3 DNA: TGTGCCGGGTTACTAGCGGGAGCGGGGGAGCTGTTTTTT
CDR3 protein: CAGLLAGAGELFF

V gene: TRBV20-1
clone size: many
D gene: .
J gene: TRBJ1-1
CDR3 DNA: TGCGGGGGGGGGATGAACACTGAAGCTTTCTTT
CDR3 protein: CGGGMNTEAFF

V gene: TRBV4-1
clone size: .
D gene: .
J gene: TRBJ2-2
CDR3 DNA: TGCGCCAGCAGCCAAGAGTCTGGGGAGCTGTTTTTT
CDR3 protein: CASSQESGELFF

V gene: TRBV11-2
clone size: many
D gene: .
J gene: TRBJ2-4
CDR3 DNA: TGTGCCAGCAGTTCTGAGGGAAACATTCAGTACTTC
CDR3 protein: CASSSEGNIQYF

V gene: TRBV30
clone size: many
D gene: .
J gene: TRBJ1-1
CDR3 DNA: TGTGCCTGGAGTACTGGGATGCCTGAAGCTTTCTTT
CDR3 protein: CAWSTGMPEAFF

V gene: TRBV28
clone size: .
D gene: TRBD1
J gene: TRBJ2-7
CDR3 DNA: TGTGCCAGCAGTTTAACAGGGGCCCACGAGCAGTACTTC
CDR3 protein: CASSLTGAHEQYF

V gene: TRBV5-6
clone size: many
D gene: .
J gene: TRBJ1-2
CDR3 DNA: TGTGCCAGCAGCTTGGGACAGCCGGGCTACACCTTC
CDR3 protein: CASSLGQPGYTF

V gene: TRBV28
clone size: many
D gene: .
J gene: TRBJ2-1
CDR3 DNA: TGTGCCAGCAGTTTAGCTAAGGCCCATAGCTCCTACAATGAGCAGTTCTTC
CDR3 protein: CASSLAKAHSSYNEQFF

V gene: TRBV20-1
clone size: .
D gene: TRBD1
J gene: TRBJ2-4
CDR3 DNA: TGCAGTGCTAGATCAGGGGGCGGCAAAAACATTCAGTACTTC
CDR3 protein: CSARSGGGKNIQYF

V gene: TRBV28
clone size: many
D gene: .
J gene: TRBJ2-7
CDR3 DNA: TGTGCAATATTCCGGGCACCCCGACTCCGGGAGCAGTACTTC
CDR3 protein: CAIFRAPRLREQYF

V gene: TRBV9
clone size: many
D gene: .
J gene: TRBJ1-1
CDR3 DNA: TGTGCCAGCAGCGTGCGGTTGAGCACTGAAGCTTTCTTT
CDR3 protein: CASSVRLSTEAFF

V gene: TRBV5-4
clone size: .
D gene: .
J gene: TRBJ1-4
CDR3 DNA: TGTGCCAGCAGCTCCCCGGGGTTAGATGAAAAACTGTTTTTT
CDR3 protein: CASSSPGLDEKLFF

V gene: TRBV19
clone size: .
D gene: .
J gene: TRBJ2-3
CDR3 DNA: TGTGCCAGTAGTATAGTACACTATTCCGATACGCAGTATTTT
CDR3 protein: CASSIVHYSDTQYF

V gene: TRBV7-6
clone size: many
D gene: .
J gene: TRBJ2-6
CDR3 DNA: TGTGCCAGCAGCCCATCCGTCGGGGGTGGGGCCAACGTCCTGACTTTC
CDR3 protein: CASSPSVGGGANVLTF

V gene: TRBV6-1
clone size: many
D gene: .
J gene: TRBJ1-1
CDR3 DNA: TGTGCCAGCAGTGCTCCCGGCCACACTGAAGCTTTCTTT
CDR3 protein: CASSAPGHTEAFF

V gene: TRBV20-1
clone size: many
D gene: TRBD1
J gene: TRBJ2-7
CDR3 DNA: TGCAGTGCCCGGGACAGGGGGTTGGGCGAGCAGTACTTC
CDR3 protein: CSARDRGLGEQYF

V gene: TRBV7-3
clone size: many
D gene: TRBD2
J gene: TRBJ2-1
CDR3 DNA: TGTGCCAGCAGTTTTGCGGGAGGGTTCTACAATGAGCAGTTCTTC
CDR3 protein: CASSFAGGFYNEQFF

V gene: TRBV12-3/TRBV12-4
clone size: .
D gene: TRBD1
J gene: TRBJ1-1
CDR3 DNA: TGTGCCAGCAGCCCGGGACAGGGGATCGGCGCTGAAGCTTTCTTT
CDR3 protein: CASSPGQGIGAEAFF

V gene: TRBV30
clone size: many
D gene: .
J gene: TRBJ1-1
CDR3 DNA: TGTGCCTGGAACCCCCTTGACAACACGAACACTGAAGCTTTCTTT
CDR3 protein: CAWNPLDNTNTEAFF

V gene: TRBV7-2
clone size: many
D gene: TRBD1
J gene: TRBJ1-1
CDR3 DNA: TGTGCCAGCCAGGAGGGGGCTGGCACTGAAGCTTTCTTT
CDR3 protein: CASQEGAGTEAFF

V gene: TRBV4-3
clone size: .
D gene: .
J gene: TRBJ2-3
CDR3 DNA: TGCGCCAGCAGCCAAGTGGCGTCTCGAGGGGATACGCAGTATTTT
CDR3 protein: CASSQVASRGDTQYF

V gene: TRBV10-3
clone size: few
D gene: .
J gene: TRBJ1-4
CDR3 DNA: TGTGCCATCAGTGAGATTGGCGAGACTTCTCCAACTAATGAAAAACTGTTTTTT
CDR3 protein: CAISEIGETSPTNEKLFF

V gene: TRBV18
clone size: .
D gene: TRBD2
J gene: TRBJ2-7
CDR3 DNA: TGTGCCAGCTCACCACCAAGAGGGACTAGCGGGAGGGGAGGCTCCTACGAGCAGTACTTC
CDR3 protein: CASSPPRGTSGRGGSYEQYF

V gene: TRBV18
clone size: many
D gene: TRBD1
J gene: TRBJ1-2
CDR3 DNA: TGTGCCAGCTCCCATGACAGGGAGGGGACTTTCGTCTATGGCTACACCTTC
CDR3 protein: CASSHDREGTFVYGYTF